The 21 T cell receptor beta chains below were found in one sample sequenced in a study of patients and donors after allogeneic stem cell transplantation. TCRdb re-analysed the RT-PCR reads in MiXCR, keeping a single row per CDR3 protein. The sample shows about a million distinct CDR3 sequences, roughly 18% of them seen only once. Material for sequencing was blood, either unsorted or a sorted T cell fraction (not recorded which). All receptors come from a human donor who was either an allogeneic HSCT recipient or a stem cell or donor lymphocyte infusion donor (not recorded which). It is not recorded whose cells these are; they may come from a transplant donor.

There are a few counts of this clonotype. The CDR3, as DNA: TGTGCCAGCAGTCCCCCGGGGGGCGGATTGGGAAAACTGTTTTTT. It encodes CASSPPGGGLGKLFF. J is TRBJ1-4 and V is TRBV12-3 or TRBV12-4; possible D gene TRBD1, 6 bases. V was cut by 5 bases and J by 10 bases, with 20 bases left in between. This CDR3 has 15 amino acids.

This clonotype occurred a few times. V is TRBV6-5 and J is TRBJ1-5; 8 bases are shared with TRBD1. V was clipped by 4 bases and J by 6 bases; unmatched bases: 11. Germline V gene sequence: CDR1 MNHEY, CDR2 SVGAGI. The length of the CDR3 is 16 residues. In nucleotides, the CDR3 is TGTGCCAGCAGTTCCCAAGAACCAGGGGGCGTTCAGCCCCAGCATTTT. It specifies CASSSQEPGGVQPQHF.

This clonotype was seen many times. The CDR3 sequence is CSALISTGRGTQYF. CDR3 sequence (DNA): TGCAGCGCCCTAATATCGACAGGGAGGGGGACCCAGTACTTC. The chain has TRBV29-1 and TRBJ2-5; the D call may be TRBD1 or TRBD2 (7 bases each). This CDR3 has 14 residues. Looked up from germline, CDR1 is SQVTM and CDR2 is ANQGSEA. The V end was cut by 7 bases, the J end by 7 bases, with 22 bases between.

The V and J genes are TRBV30 and TRBJ2-2; D is possibly TRBD1 or TRBD2 (5 bases each). The length of the CDR3 is 14 residues. Germline V lookup: CDR1 GTSNPN, CDR2 SVGIG (reference sequence). V lost 2 bases and J 7 bases, leaving 14 bases between the germline ends. CDR3 sequence: CAWSRGLGFGELFF. The CDR3 DNA sequence: TGTGCCTGGAGTCGGGGCCTAGGATTCGGGGAGCTGTTTTTT.

The table lists this clonotype with a few counts. The chain employs TRBV11-2 and TRBJ2-6, with 8 nucleotides matching TRBD1. The germline gives CDR1 SGHAT, CDR2 FQNNGV. V was pared by 4 bases and J by 1 base, with 9 bases of the junction left unmatched. The CDR3 runs 18 residues. This chain's CDR3 is CASSWTGTFHSGANVLTF. DNA of the CDR3: TGTGCCAGCAGCTGGACAGGGACCTTCCATTCTGGGGCCAACGTCCTGACTTTC. The full variable domain, rest sourced from reference TRBV11-2 and TRBJ2-6, is EAGVAQSPRYKIIEKRQSVAFWCNPISGHATLYWYQQILGQGPKLLIQFQNNGVVDDSQLPKDRFSAERLKGVDSTLKIQPAKLEDSAVYLCASSWTGTFHSGANVLTFGAGSRLTVL.

The V call is TRBV12-3 or TRBV12-4, the J call TRBJ2-1, with D maybe TRBD1 (6 bases). Trimming shortened V by 2 bases and J by 8 bases, and 13 bases separated the two germline ends. The CDR3 extends over 14 amino acids. CDR3 sequence (DNA): TGTGCCAGCAGTTTAACACAGGGAATCGATGAGCAGTTCTTC. This codes for CASSLTQGIDEQFF.

This sequence joins TRBV27 and TRBJ1-1; D is perhaps TRBD1 (6 bases). The CDR3 runs to 14 residues. The V gene's germline CDR1 is MNHEY and CDR2 SMNVEV (reference sequence). Trimming removed 7 bases at V and 4 bases at J, with 16 bases between. The CDR3 nucleotides read TGTGCCAGCACTTCTCGAGGACAGCTCACTGAAGCTTTCTTT. This encodes CASTSRGQLTEAFF.

This clonotype was picked up a small number of times. This chain uses TRBV20-1 with TRBJ1-3; D is unresolved. The V end lost 2 bases, the J end lost 3 bases, and 17 bases lay between the germline ends. The germline V gene has CDR1 DFQATT and CDR2 SNEGSKA (reference sequence). The CDR3 covers 16 residues. In DNA form, the CDR3 reads TGCAGTGCTAGATCCAGACACGGCCTATTTGGAAACACCATATATTTT. Translation: CSARSRHGLFGNTIYF.

The chain joins TRBV20-1 to TRBJ1-2; TRBD1 might be the D (6 bases). CDR3 length equals 12 residues. V shed 3 bases and J shed 7 bases, with 12 bases lying between them. Germline V CDR1 and CDR2: DFQATT, SNEGSKA (reference sequence). The CDR3 nucleotides are TGCAGTGCTAGTGGGGGCGCAAGTGGCTACACCTTC. Its protein is CSASGGASGYTF.

This clonotype was seen more than once but under ten times. The V and J genes are TRBV12-3 or TRBV12-4 and TRBJ2-1; a possible D gene is TRBD1 (6 bases). The CDR3 runs 15 residues. Trimming stripped 5 bases from V and 9 bases from J, with 20 bases between. CDR3 sequence: CASSGRARGRGEQFF. In nucleotides, the CDR3 is TGTGCCAGCAGTGGCAGGGCCAGGGGTCGAGGTGAGCAGTTCTTC.

This clonotype was found once. This sequence joins TRBV4-1 and TRBJ2-3; perhaps D is TRBD1 or TRBD2 (5 bases each). There are 16 residues in the CDR3. Germline assignment: CDR1 MGHRA and CDR2 YSYEKL. V lost 5 bases and J 4 bases, leaving 19 bases between the germline ends. CDR3 in DNA: TGCGCCAGCAGCTCCCCCGTTAGGGGACCGCCAGATACGCAGTATTTT. Protein: CASSSPVRGPPDTQYF.

This clonotype turned up a few times. V usage is TRBV18 and J usage is TRBJ1-1; TRBD1 might be the D (5 bases). CDR1 KGHSH and CDR2 LQKENI come from the germline V gene. The CDR3 has 15 residues. The V end was cut by 3 bases, the J end by 2 bases, with 13 bases between. CDR3 residues: CASSPRDGANTEAFF. Here the CDR3 DNA reads TGTGCCAGCTCACCGCGGGACGGAGCCAACACTGAAGCTTTCTTT. Looking up the rest from reference TRBV18 and TRBJ1-1 gives the full variable domain: NAGVMQNPRHLVRRRGQEARLRCSPMKGHSHVYWYRQLPEEGLKFMVYLQKENIIDESGMPKERFSAEFPKEGPSILRIQQVVRGDSAAYFCASSPRDGANTEAFFGQGTRLTVV.

The chain carries TRBV9 and TRBJ2-6, with D uncertain. In germline, CDR1 is SGDLS, CDR2 YYNGEE. The CDR3 contains 21 residues. Trimming took 3 bases from V and 1 from J, leaving 26 bases between them. CDR3 loop: CASSGREVGRAQLSGANVLTF. CDR3 DNA: TGTGCCAGCAGCGGACGCGAGGTTGGTAGGGCCCAATTGTCTGGGGCCAACGTCCTGACTTTC.

This clonotype was picked up a small number of times. The chain couples TRBV7-2 to TRBJ1-5; D is unresolved. The germline V gene encodes CDR1 SGHTA and CDR2 FQGNSA. Trimming took 4 bases from V and 3 from J, leaving 16 bases between them. The length of the CDR3 is 16 residues. The CDR3 spells CASSSQFWGDNQPQHF. CDR3 DNA: TGTGCCAGCAGCTCCCAGTTCTGGGGTGACAATCAGCCCCAGCATTTT.

This rearrangement joins TRBV6-2 or TRBV6-3 to TRBJ2-1; D gene ambiguous. V was trimmed by 5 bases and J by 6 bases, leaving 20 bases between them. The CDR3 length is 16 residues. Per the germline V gene, CDR1 is MNHEY and CDR2 is SVGEGT. The CDR3 region has the DNA TGTGCCAGCAGTCACCTAGGTTTGCCGACATCCAATGAGCAGTTCTTC. It specifies CASSHLGLPTSNEQFF.

The genes are TRBV7-2 and TRBJ2-1, with 7 bases aligning to TRBD2. This CDR3 spans 15 amino acids. Trimming took 1 base from V and 7 from J; bases not matched to a gene: 7. The germline V gene encodes CDR1 SGHTA and CDR2 FQGNSA. CDR3 protein: CASSLDAGVGNEQFF. DNA for the CDR3: TGTGCCAGCAGCTTAGATGCGGGAGTGGGGAATGAGCAGTTCTTC.

This clonotype occurred a few times. This chain uses TRBV10-3 with TRBJ2-5, with 8 bases lining up with TRBD2. Germline V lookup: CDR1 ENHRY, CDR2 SYGVKD. Unmatched junction bases numbered 8, after V lost 8 bases and J lost 0 bases. The CDR3 has 15 residues. This chain's CDR3 is CAIRGGLTYQETQYF. The CDR3 DNA reads as TGTGCCATCCGGGGGGGACTTACCTACCAAGAGACCCAGTACTTC.

The rearrangement joins TRBV6-1 to TRBJ1-1, with D hard to call. Deletions cut 4 bases from V and 5 bases from J, with 14 bases between. Per the germline V gene, CDR1 is MNHNS and CDR2 is SASEGT. The length of the CDR3 is 14 residues. The CDR3 spells CASSALEGSTEAFF. CDR3 nucleotides: TGTGCCAGCAGTGCCCTCGAGGGATCTACTGAAGCTTTCTTT.

This chain uses TRBV6-1 with TRBJ2-4, with D perhaps TRBD2 (7 bases). CDR1 is MNHNS, CDR2 SASEGT, per germline. Trimming removed 9 bases from V and 7 bases from J, with 16 bases in between. This CDR3 region has 13 residues. The CDR3 coding sequence is TGTGCCAGTCGACAGGCCGGGGGGAACATTCAGTACTTC. Translating it yields CASRQAGGNIQYF.

The CDR3 DNA reads TGCAGCGTCTGGGGGGCCCAAGAGACCCAGTACTTC. It translates to CSVWGAQETQYF. V is TRBV29-1 and J is TRBJ2-5; D may be TRBD1 or TRBD2 (6 bases each). The CDR3 covers 12 residues. Germline CDR1 and CDR2: SQVTM and ANQGSEA. Trimming took 6 bases from V and 1 from J, leaving 9 bases between them.

This clonotype was detected only a few times. The chain uses TRBV2 and TRBJ1-2; 11 bases are a match to TRBD1. The CDR3 has 12 amino acids. Germline V gives CDR1 SNHLY, CDR2 FYNNEI. The V and J ends lost 8 bases and 8 bases, in that order; junction bases with no gene match: 4. The CDR3 region is CASRTGGEGYTF. The CDR3 nucleotides read TGTGCCAGCCGGACAGGGGGCGAGGGCTACACCTTC. The full variable domain, in which reference TRBV2 and TRBJ1-2 provide the parts outside the CDR3, is EPEVTQTPSHQVTQMGQEVILRCVPISNHLYFYWYRQILGQKVEFLVSFYNNEISEKSEIFDDQFSVERPDGSNFTLKIRSTKLEDSAMYFCASRTGGEGYTFGSGTRLTVV.